A single sample gave rise to the 16 T cell receptor beta chains below, sequenced in a study of monozygotic twins with inflammatory bowel disease. TCRdb re-called the 5' RACE reads and gives one entry per CDR3 protein, without DNA. The sample includes approximately 420,000 distinct CDR3 sequences. The material sequenced was blood. The source is a human donor with ulcerative colitis or Crohn's disease, or a healthy co-twin of an affected twin (not recorded which).

The chain links TRBV7-2 to TRBJ2-3; the D gene TCRdb calls, TRBD1, cannot be checked with no DNA. This CDR3 has 16 residues. Looked up from germline, CDR1 is SGHTA and CDR2 is FQGNSA. CDR3 sequence reads: CASSLPSGTGADTQYF. Supplemented by reference TRBV7-2 and TRBJ2-3, the full variable domain reads GAGVSQSPSNKVTEKGKDVELRCDPISGHTALYWYRQSLGQGLEFLIYFQGNSAPDKSGLPSDRFSAERTGGSVSTLTIQRTQQEDSAVYLCASSLPSGTGADTQYFGPGTRLTVL.

The chain links TRBV6-2 or TRBV6-3 to TRBJ2-3; TCRdb indicates TRBD1, and absent DNA this call remains unverified. From germline, CDR1 is MNHEY and CDR2 SVGEGT. The CDR3 runs to 13 residues. The CDR3 loop reads CASSGTGTDTQYF.

The rearrangement uses TRBV2 and TRBJ1-2. Germline V gives CDR1 SNHLY, CDR2 FYNNEI. The CDR3 has 12 amino acids. CDR3 region: CASSDSRFGYTF. Full variable domain (remainder filled in from reference TRBV2 and TRBJ1-2): EPEVTQTPSHQVTQMGQEVILRCVPISNHLYFYWYRQILGQKVEFLVSFYNNEISEKSEIFDDQFSVERPDGSNFTLKIRSTKLEDSAMYFCASSDSRFGYTFGSGTRLTVV.

The gene calls are TRBV24-1 and TRBJ2-2. Germline V gene sequence: CDR1 KGHDR, CDR2 SFDVKD. The CDR3 consists of 15 residues. CDR3 in amino acids: CATSLSPENTGELFF.

CDR3 loop: CASSLRSGNQNTEAFF. The rearrangement uses TRBV5-1 and TRBJ1-1; with no DNA, the TCRdb D assignment of TRBD1 cannot be verified. This CDR3 has 16 amino acids. Germline V gene sequence: CDR1 SGHRS, CDR2 YFSETQ.

This chain uses TRBV7-2 with TRBJ1-2. Germline V lookup: CDR1 SGHTA, CDR2 FQGNSA. The CDR3 runs 13 residues. The CDR3 is CASSRTQRRGYTF. The full variable domain, completed using reference TRBV7-2 and TRBJ1-2, is GAGVSQSPSNKVTEKGKDVELRCDPISGHTALYWYRQSLGQGLEFLIYFQGNSAPDKSGLPSDRFSAERTGGSVSTLTIQRTQQEDSAVYLCASSRTQRRGYTFGSGTRLTVV.

The genes are TRBV12-3 or TRBV12-4 and TRBJ1-1. This CDR3 is built from 13 residues. The CDR3 reads CASSGLEGTEAFF.

CDR3 protein: CASSLGLDGIYGYTF. The rearrangement uses TRBV5-6 and TRBJ1-2. The germline gives CDR1 SGHDT, CDR2 YYEEEE. This CDR3 contains 15 residues.

J is TRBJ1-5 and V is TRBV2. The CDR3 consists of 14 residues. Germline V gene sequence: CDR1 SNHLY, CDR2 FYNNEI. The CDR3 loop reads CASRLSHSNQPQHF.

This chain connects TRBV11-3 to TRBJ2-1; with no DNA, the TCRdb D assignment of TRBD1 cannot be verified. The germline V gene has CDR1 SGHNT and CDR2 YENEEA. CDR3 length: 15 amino acids. CDR3 residues: CASSSRGGPYNEQFF.

This chain uses TRBV2 with TRBJ1-2; with no DNA, the TCRdb D assignment of TRBD1 cannot be verified. The CDR3 extends over 14 amino acids. The V gene's germline CDR1 is SNHLY and CDR2 FYNNEI. This chain's CDR3 is CASRTGTGVHGYTF.

The chain carries TRBV19 and TRBJ2-5. This CDR3 has 15 amino acids. CDR1 and CDR2 from the germline V gene are LNHDA and SQIVND (reference sequence). The CDR3: CASSIKPTGHETQYF. Drawing the rest from reference TRBV19 and TRBJ2-5, the complete variable domain is DGGITQSPKYLFRKEGQNVTLSCEQNLNHDAMYWYRQDPGQGLRLIYYSQIVNDFQKGDIAEGYSVSREKKESFPLTVTSAQKNPTAFYLCASSIKPTGHETQYFGPGTRLLVL.

V is TRBV20-1 and J is TRBJ2-5; the TCRdb call, TRBD1, lacks DNA for checking. The CDR3 is 15 amino acids. Looked up from germline, CDR1 is DFQATT and CDR2 is SNEGSKA (reference sequence). The CDR3 reads CSARGTPTGWETQYF.

The rearrangement uses TRBV5-1 and TRBJ2-5. The CDR3 has 13 amino acids. Germline V gene sequence: CDR1 SGHRS, CDR2 YFSETQ. CDR3 in amino acids: CASSLADVETQYF.

The genes are TRBV4-1 and TRBJ2-1; lacking DNA, the TRBD1 call made by TCRdb goes unchecked. Germline CDR1 reads MGHRA; CDR2 reads YSYEKL. The CDR3 totals 18 residues. The chain's CDR3 is CASSQEIPVGASYNEQFF.

This rearrangement joins TRBV18 to TRBJ2-7; the TCRdb D gene call, TRBD2, has no DNA to confirm it. This CDR3 is 19 amino acids long. Per the germline V gene, CDR1 is KGHSH and CDR2 is LQKENI. CDR3 in amino acids: CASSQAKPGLAGGRYEQYF. Using reference TRBV18 and TRBJ2-7 for the parts outside the CDR3, the full variable domain is NAGVMQNPRHLVRRRGQEARLRCSPMKGHSHVYWYRQLPEEGLKFMVYLQKENIIDESGMPKERFSAEFPKEGPSILRIQQVVRGDSAAYFCASSQAKPGLAGGRYEQYFGPGTRLTVT.